This T cell receptor (beta chain) was profiled in a study of T cells after yellow fever vaccination. Germline V gene data show CDR1 as SNHLY and CDR2 as FYNNEI. V gave up 2 bases and J gave up 0 bases, with 10 bases separating them. The CDR3 runs 15 residues. This clonotype showed up just a few times. Its matching antigen is unknown. Findings of the study overall: Primary-vaccination clones mostly resurfaced post-booster (around 95% CD4, 85% to 90% CD8). FACS-sorted repertoires could contain abundant clonotypes contaminating from the bulk population.

TCRdb processed the 5' RACE reads anew with MiXCR; each CDR3 protein has one entry. The table has hundreds of thousands of distinct CDR3 sequences, approximately 18% seen once. This TCR was sampled from a man younger than 30 who received the YFV17D yellow fever vaccine. The chain carries TRBV2 and TRBJ1-1; D is unclear. The sample in question was PBMCs, obtained before the yellow fever booster vaccination. CDR3 nucleotides: TGTGCCAGCAGTGAAAGGAGCAGCATGAACACTGAAGCTTTCTTT. Its protein product is CASSERSSMNTEAFF.